These 27 T cell receptor beta chains were sequenced from one sample in a study of long-term antiretroviral therapy in people with HIV. The assay, immunoSEQ v3.0, was run at survey level. Produced via immunoSEQ multiplex PCR; TCRdb's table is partial and in-frame only. The repertoire holds 20,000 to 25,000 clones, with around four fifths as singletons. The sequencing used unsorted PBMCs, collected 1.2 years after starting antiretroviral therapy. These receptors were obtained from a woman aged 40 to 49 with HIV.

This chain links TRBV5-4 with TRBJ1-5; no clear D. The CDR3 contains 14 residues. Trimming shortened V by 2 bases and J by 0 bases, and 6 bases separated the two germline ends. Germline lookup yields CDR1 SGHNT and CDR2 YYREEE (reference sequence). CDR3 DNA sequence: TGTGCCAGCAGCTTAGATAATAGCAATCAGCCCCAGCATTTT. Translated, it gives CASSLDNSNQPQHF. Supplemented by reference TRBV5-4 and TRBJ1-5, the full variable domain reads ETGVTQSPTHLIKTRGQQVTLRCSSQSGHNTVSWYQQALGQGPQFIFQYYREEENGRGNFPPRFSGLQFPNYSSELNVNALELDDSALYLCASSLDNSNQPQHFGDGTRLSIL.

The rearrangement links TRBV4-3 to TRBJ2-7; TRBD2 agrees at 9 bases. Per germline, CDR1 LGHNA and CDR2 YSLEER. Trimming cost V 0 bases and J 0 bases; bases outside gene matches: 6. This CDR3 spans 17 amino acids. Here the CDR3 reads CASSQEPSGDSSYEQYF. CDR3 sequence (DNA): TGCGCCAGCAGCCAAGAGCCTAGCGGGGATAGCTCCTACGAGCAGTACTTC.

The gene calls are TRBV7-6 and TRBJ1-1; D is unclear. The V and J ends lost 1 base and 4 bases respectively, with 16 bases between them. This CDR3 comprises 16 residues. The germline CDR1 and CDR2 sequences are SGHVS and FNYEAQ. CDR3 in amino acids: CASSLGVWSYGTEAFF. CDR3 sequence (DNA): TGTGCCAGCAGCTTAGGAGTTTGGTCGTATGGCACTGAAGCTTTCTTT. Full variable domain (rest looked up from reference TRBV7-6 and TRBJ1-1): GAGVSQSPRYKVTKRGQDVALRCDPISGHVSLYWYRQALGQGPEFLTYFNYEAQQDKSGLPNDRFSAERPEGSISTLTIQRTEQRDSAMYRCASSLGVWSYGTEAFFGQGTRLTVV.

In its sample, this clone was seen a few times. This chain links TRBV11-2 with TRBJ2-3; 8 nucleotides align to TRBD1. V shed 4 bases, J shed 3 bases, and the junction held 6 bases outside the gene matches. Germline V gives CDR1 SGHAT, CDR2 FQNNGV. The CDR3 loop spans 15 amino acids. CDR3 coding DNA: TGTGCCAGCAGCTCCCCACGGACAGGGACAGATACGCAGTATTTT. Protein product: CASSSPRTGTDTQYF.

CDR3: CASSEGGYSNQPQHF. CDR3 coding DNA: TGTGCCAGCAGTGAAGGGGGTTATAGCAATCAGCCCCAGCATTTT. The chain is built from TRBV6-1 and TRBJ1-5; unclear D gene. The germline CDR1 and CDR2 sequences are MNHNS and SASEGT. The CDR3 is 15 residues long. V was cut by 1 base and J by 0 bases, with 7 bases left in between.

This sequence joins TRBV12-5 and TRBJ2-1; maybe TRBD1 (5 bases). V shed 2 bases and J shed 7 bases, with 9 bases lying between them. Looked up from germline, CDR1 is LGHNT and CDR2 is FRNRAP. The CDR3 extends over 13 amino acids. Written as DNA, the CDR3 is TGTGCTAGTGGTTTGCCATCAGGGAATGAGCAGTTCTTC. Protein: CASGLPSGNEQFF.

This clone appeared a single time. The chain is built from TRBV19 and TRBJ2-1, with a weak D call TRBD2 (6 bases). From germline, CDR1 is LNHDA and CDR2 SQIVND (reference sequence). Trimming pared 9 bases from V and 3 bases from J, leaving 18 bases between. CDR3 length equals 15 residues. CDR3 DNA sequence: TGTGCCAGCAACCCGACTAGTAGGGGCTACAATGAGCAGTTCTTC. Translation: CASNPTSRGYNEQFF. Based on the CDR3 plus reference TRBV19 and TRBJ2-1, the full variable domain is DGGITQSPKYLFRKEGQNVTLSCEQNLNHDAMYWYRQDPGQGLRLIYYSQIVNDFQKGDIAEGYSVSREKKESFPLTVTSAQKNPTAFYLCASNPTSRGYNEQFFGPGTRLTVL.

J is TRBJ1-2 and V is TRBV2; maybe TRBD1 (5 bases). Germline assignment: CDR1 SNHLY and CDR2 FYNNEI. V was cut by 4 bases and J by 8 bases, with 11 bases left in between. The CDR3 contains 12 residues. For the CDR3, the DNA is TGTGCCAGCAGTGGCGACAGTCGAGGCTACACCTTC. This translates into CASSGDSRGYTF.

The chain carries TRBV7-2 and TRBJ2-1, with 7 bases identical to TRBD2. Germline-derived CDR1 and CDR2 are SGHTA and FQGNSA. This CDR3 region has 15 residues. J was trimmed by 2 bases and V by 6 bases; bases with no gene match: 7. The chain's CDR3 is CASRYTSVTYNEQFF. The CDR3 DNA reads TGTGCCAGCAGGTACACTAGCGTAACCTACAATGAGCAGTTCTTC.

The genes are TRBV5-4 and TRBJ2-1; tentative D call: TRBD2 (5 bases). CDR1 is SGHNT and CDR2 is YYREEE in the germline V gene (reference sequence). V was cut by 7 bases and J by 4 bases, with 9 bases left in between. CDR3 size: 12 residues. CDR3 sequence: CASRGIYNEQFF. CDR3 sequence (DNA): TGTGCCAGCCGGGGTATATACAATGAGCAGTTCTTC.

This chain connects TRBV29-1 to TRBJ1-1; 8 nucleotides match TRBD1. V lost 3 bases, J lost 11 bases, and 5 bases stayed unmatched. The germline V gene encodes CDR1 SQVTM and CDR2 ANQGSEA. The CDR3 contains 11 residues. DNA for the CDR3: TGCAGCGTTGAGCGGGACAGGCAGGCTTTCTTT. Translating it yields CSVERDRQAFF.

The chain couples TRBV5-1 to TRBJ2-4; D might be TRBD2 (6 bases). This CDR3 contains 14 residues. The V end was cut by 0 bases, the J end by 10 bases, with 14 bases between. Germline V gene data show CDR1 as SGHRS and CDR2 as YFSETQ. The CDR3 region has the DNA TGCGCCAGCAGCTTGGGGGGCGGGACGCCGATTCAGTACTTC. Translation gives CASSLGGGTPIQYF.

In its sample, this clone was seen a few times. The chain joins TRBV6-1 to TRBJ1-5; D is unresolved. V was pared by 6 bases and J by 10 bases, with 13 bases between. This CDR3 contains 12 residues. Germline lookup yields CDR1 MNHNS and CDR2 SASEGT. This CDR3 reads CASSQGPDPQHF. CDR3 DNA sequence: TGTGCCAGCAGCCAAGGGCCCGATCCCCAGCATTTT.

The chain uses TRBV21-1 and TRBJ1-5; TRBD1 is the table's D call, not checked against the DNA. TRBV21-1 is a pseudogene. This CDR3 comprises 15 residues. This chain's CDR3 is CATRQGRSLYSSQHF. CDR3 DNA: TGTGCCACCAGACAGGGGAGGTCGTTATATTCCTCTCAGCATTTT.

V is TRBV6-5 and J is TRBJ2-7; D call uncertain. Trimming took off 2 bases at V and 8 bases at J, with 10 bases between the two ends. The germline gives CDR1 MNHEY, CDR2 SVGAGI. The CDR3 is made up of 12 amino acids. CDR3: CASSYDQVKQYF. CDR3 nucleotide sequence: TGTGCCAGCAGTTACGATCAGGTGAAGCAGTACTTC.

The V call is TRBV15, the J call TRBJ2-7, with a weak D call TRBD1 (5 bases). Per germline, CDR1 LNHNV and CDR2 YYDKDF (reference sequence). Trimming stripped 2 bases from V and 2 bases from J, with 10 bases between. This CDR3 contains 14 residues. CDR3 DNA sequence: TGTGCCACCAGCAGAATGACAGCTACCTACGAGCAGTACTTC. It specifies CATSRMTATYEQYF.

This clone was observed once. This chain uses TRBV11-1 with TRBJ2-1, with 8 bases identical to TRBD2. V was clipped by 5 bases and J by 4 bases; unmatched bases: 7. This CDR3 spans 15 amino acids. Germline-derived CDR1 and CDR2 are SGHAT and FQDESV (reference sequence). The CDR3 spells CASSAPGTSYNEQFF. Written as DNA, the CDR3 is TGTGCCAGCAGCGCACCCGGGACTAGTTACAATGAGCAGTTCTTC.

This clone appeared a few times. V gene TRBV7-9 combines with J gene TRBJ2-7; D is ambiguous. The V gene lost 2 bases and the J gene lost 6 bases, with 5 bases spanning the gap. CDR1 and CDR2 (germline): SEHNR, FQNEAQ (reference sequence). CDR3 size: 11 residues. CDR3 nucleotide sequence: TGTGCCAGCAGCTTATATGGCGAGCAGTACTTC. This encodes CASSLYGEQYF.

The CDR3 loop reads CASSQERDGGTEAFF. The CDR3 DNA is TGCGCCAGCAGCCAGGAACGAGACGGTGGAACTGAAGCTTTCTTT. The gene calls are TRBV4-3 and TRBJ1-1; D remains ambiguous. Germline V CDR1 and CDR2: LGHNA, YSLEER. With 3 bases removed from V and 5 bases from J, the gap between germline ends came to 16 bases. The CDR3 is made up of 15 amino acids.

This clone was observed a few times. The V call is TRBV7-9, the J call TRBJ1-2, with a weak D call TRBD1 (6 bases). Per germline, CDR1 SEHNR and CDR2 FQNEAQ (reference sequence). The CDR3 has 11 amino acids. V lost 8 bases and J lost 12, with 16 bases in between. This chain's CDR3 is CASGRGMVHTF. Written as DNA, the CDR3 is TGTGCCAGCGGAAGGGGGATGGTGCACACCTTC.

This chain connects TRBV28 to TRBJ2-7, with 7 bases lining up with TRBD1. V shed 2 bases and J 0 bases; nucleotides not matched to a gene: 4. Per germline, CDR1 MDHEN and CDR2 SYDVKM. CDR3 length: 15 residues. The DNA of the CDR3 is TGTGCCAGCAGTTTAAGGGGGCTGAGCTCCTACGAGCAGTACTTC. Translating gives CASSLRGLSSYEQYF. The full variable domain, with the rest looked up from reference TRBV28 and TRBJ2-7, is DVKVTQSSRYLVKRTGEKVFLECVQDMDHENMFWYRQDPGLGLRLIYFSYDVKMKEKGDIPEGYSVSREKKERFSLILESASTNQTSMYLCASSLRGLSSYEQYFGPGTRLTVT.

V usage is TRBV7-2 and J usage is TRBJ2-7; no clear D. The V end lost 2 bases, the J end lost 3 bases, and 5 bases lay between the germline ends. The CDR3 consists of 12 residues. Germline CDR1 and CDR2: SGHTA and FQGNSA. The CDR3 nucleotides are TGTGCCAGCAGCTTACTTGGCTACGAGCAGTACTTC. Residues: CASSLLGYEQYF.

This clone appeared a few times. The genes are TRBV19 and TRBJ2-7, with D possibly being TRBD2 (5 bases). V was clipped by 6 bases and J by 2 bases, with 11 bases between them. The CDR3 contains 13 residues. From germline, CDR1 is LNHDA and CDR2 SQIVND (reference sequence). The CDR3 is CASRNTGAYEQYF. In DNA form, the CDR3 reads TGTGCCAGTAGGAATACCGGGGCCTACGAGCAGTACTTC.

V and J are TRBV18 and TRBJ2-5, with D unresolved. CDR3 length: 12 amino acids. Trimming took 1 base from V and 5 from J, leaving 5 bases between them. Germline values: CDR1 KGHSH, CDR2 LQKENI. This chain's CDR3 is CASSPRQETQYF. In DNA, the CDR3 is TGTGCCAGCTCACCACGGCAGGAGACCCAGTACTTC.

The CDR3 DNA reads as TGTGCCAGCAGTTTAACTAGCGGGGGTAACAATGAGCAGTTCTTC. It encodes CASSLTSGGNNEQFF. The rearrangement joins TRBV27 to TRBJ2-1, with 11 positions matching TRBD2. Germline V gene lookup returns CDR1 MNHEY and CDR2 SMNVEV (reference sequence). The CDR3 loop spans 15 amino acids. Trimming took 2 bases from V and 5 from J; bases not matched to a gene: 2.

This clone occurred a few times. The chain links TRBV7-3 to TRBJ1-1, with D perhaps TRBD1 (5 bases). This CDR3 region has 14 residues. The germline gives CDR1 SGHTA, CDR2 FQGTGA. V was trimmed by 2 bases and J by 1 base, leaving 8 bases between them. The CDR3 DNA reads as TGTGCCAGCAGCTTACATCAGGGGAACACTGAAGCTTTCTTT. Protein sequence: CASSLHQGNTEAFF.

The V gene is TRBV20-1, the J gene TRBJ2-4; D ambiguous. The length of the CDR3 is 10 residues. Germline-derived CDR1 and CDR2 are DFQATT and SNEGSKA (reference sequence). The V and J ends lost 6 bases and 6 bases respectively, with 6 bases between them. The CDR3 spells CSAALNIQYF. The CDR3 DNA reads as TGCAGTGCGGCGCTAAACATTCAGTACTTC.